The 26 T cell receptor beta chains below were found in one sample sequenced in a study of tumor-infiltrating lymphocytes in localized non-small cell lung cancer. Here immunoSEQ multiplex PCR was the method, and the copy in TCRdb shows in-frame clones only, minus some. The data show about 15,000 clones, with roughly 72% seen just once and about 5.6% held by the top ten. Material for sequencing was lung tumor tissue. These receptors were collected from a human donor with non-small cell lung cancer.

The chain has TRBV29-1 and TRBJ2-1; 11 bases line up with TRBD1. Trimming removed 6 bases from V and 6 bases from J; junction bases left unmatched: 7. The CDR3 loop spans 14 amino acids. The germline gives CDR1 SQVTM, CDR2 ANQGSEA. CDR3 loop: CSVVGQGARNEQFF. The CDR3 bases are TGCAGCGTGGTTGGACAGGGGGCGCGCAATGAGCAGTTCTTC.

V is TRBV13 and J is TRBJ2-5, with D possibly matching TRBD1 (6 bases). This CDR3 has 13 residues. The germline gives CDR1 PRHDT, CDR2 FYEKMQ (reference sequence). The V end lost 0 bases, the J end lost 4 bases, and 6 bases lay between the germline ends. The CDR3 sequence: CASSLGTGETQYF. In nucleotides, the CDR3 is TGTGCCAGCAGCTTAGGGACAGGAGAGACCCAGTACTTC.

V is TRBV14 and J is TRBJ2-1; 9 positions agree with TRBD2. The CDR3 is 17 amino acids. Germline trimming cut 4 bases from V and 9 bases from J; bases unmatched to any gene: 16. Germline CDR1 is SGHDN and CDR2 is FVKESK. This CDR3 is CASSPRNWGSGSGEQFF. In DNA form, the CDR3 reads TGTGCCAGCAGCCCCCGAAATTGGGGTAGCGGGAGCGGTGAGCAGTTCTTC.

The chain is built from TRBV5-6 and TRBJ1-2, with 7 bases identical to TRBD1. CDR1 and CDR2 (germline): SGHDT, YYEEEE. Trimming took 1 base from V and 3 from J; bases not matched to a gene: 6. This CDR3 spans 15 amino acids. The CDR3 loop reads CASSLRSGGYYGYTF. CDR3 DNA sequence: TGTGCCAGCAGCTTGAGGTCAGGGGGTTACTATGGCTACACCTTC. The variable domain in full, completed from reference TRBV5-6 and TRBJ1-2, reads DAGVTQSPTHLIKTRGQQVTLRCSPKSGHDTVSWYQQALGQGPQFIFQYYEEEERQRGNFPDRFSGHQFPNYSSELNVNALLLGDSALYLCASSLRSGGYYGYTFGSGTRLTVV.

The CDR3 region is CACIDKTQYF. In nucleotides, the CDR3 is TGTGCCTGCATTGACAAGACCCAGTACTTC. The chain recombines TRBV30 with TRBJ2-5; D not resolved. This CDR3 is 10 amino acids long. CDR1 GTSNPN and CDR2 SVGIG come from the germline V gene (reference sequence). V was trimmed by 6 bases and J by 6 bases, leaving 8 bases between them.

The rearrangement uses TRBV29-1 and TRBJ2-4; 13 nucleotides agree with TRBD2. With 6 bases clipped from V and 8 bases from J, the junction kept 4 bases outside the gene matches. CDR1 is SQVTM and CDR2 is ANQGSEA in the germline V gene. This CDR3 is 13 amino acids long. The CDR3 DNA follows: TGCAGCGTAGGGACTAGCGGGATGGACATTCAGTACTTC. As protein: CSVGTSGMDIQYF.

The chain employs TRBV14 and TRBJ2-7; D call uncertain. The ends were cut back, 0 bases at V and 5 bases at J, with 14 bases in the middle. CDR3 length: 15 amino acids. Germline V gene sequence: CDR1 SGHDN, CDR2 FVKESK. CDR3 nucleotide sequence: TGTGCCAGCAGCCAAGATTCGGCCCCCTGGGACGAGCAGTACTTC. Translated, it gives CASSQDSAPWDEQYF.

V and J are TRBV19 and TRBJ2-7; 7 nucleotides align to TRBD2. The CDR3 loop spans 15 amino acids. Germline loops: CDR1 LNHDA, CDR2 SQIVND (reference sequence). The V and J ends lost 3 bases and 2 bases, in that order; junction bases with no gene match: 7. The CDR3 DNA sequence: TGTGCCAGTAGTATTTGGGCTAGCGGAACCTACGAGCAGTACTTC. Translation gives CASSIWASGTYEQYF.

The V call is TRBV5-6, the J call TRBJ1-3; D is ambiguous. V was trimmed by 2 bases and J by 0 bases, leaving 3 bases between them. Germline CDR1 and CDR2: SGHDT and YYEEEE. The CDR3 contains 13 residues. The CDR3 DNA follows: TGTGCCAGCAGCTTCTCCTCTGGAAACACCATATATTTT. It yields the protein CASSFSSGNTIYF.

By share, this clone ranks as medium-sized. The chain joins TRBV29-1 to TRBJ2-7, with D maybe TRBD1 (6 bases). Trimming pared 3 bases from V and 7 bases from J, leaving 10 bases between. This CDR3 is built from 11 residues. Germline assignment: CDR1 SQVTM and CDR2 ANQGSEA. The CDR3 nucleotides read TGCAGCGTTGAGAAGGGGGATGAGCAGTACTTC. This gives the protein CSVEKGDEQYF.

The V call is TRBV10-3, the J call TRBJ1-5; a possible D gene is TRBD1 (5 bases). This CDR3 region has 18 residues. The germline V gene encodes CDR1 ENHRY and CDR2 SYGVKD. The germline V and J ends were trimmed by 0 bases and 0 bases, with 15 bases remaining between them. The CDR3 here is CAISESGQSFSSNQPQHF. CDR3 nucleotide sequence: TGTGCCATCAGTGAGTCAGGACAATCCTTCTCTAGCAATCAGCCCCAGCATTTT.

The table lists this clone with a count of one. The CDR3 region is CASSNSSSGNTIYF. CDR3 nucleotides: TGTGCCAGCAGCAACTCTAGCTCTGGAAACACCATATATTTT. This chain connects TRBV7-9 to TRBJ1-3; D unclear. The germline V and J ends were trimmed by 5 bases and 0 bases, with 8 bases remaining between them. Germline CDR1 and CDR2: SEHNR and FQNEAQ (reference sequence). This CDR3 spans 14 amino acids. Using reference TRBV7-9 and TRBJ1-3 for the parts outside the CDR3, the full variable domain is DTGVSQNPRHKITKRGQNVTFRCDPISEHNRLYWYRQTLGQGPEFLTYFQNEAQLEKSRLLSDRFSAERPKGSFSTLEIQRTEQGDSAMYLCASSNSSSGNTIYFGEGSWLTVV.

The sample holds a few counts of this clone. V gene TRBV5-1 combines with J gene TRBJ2-5, with 10 bases matching TRBD2. The trim removed 4 bases at V and 4 bases at J, leaving 4 bases unmatched. The CDR3 length is 14 residues. Germline lookup yields CDR1 SGHRS and CDR2 YFSETQ. CDR3 amino acids: CASSAGTSAETQYF. CDR3 nucleotides: TGCGCCAGCAGCGCCGGGACTAGCGCAGAGACCCAGTACTTC.

V and J are TRBV6-1 and TRBJ2-6; no reliable D call. Germline CDR1 and CDR2: MNHNS and SASEGT. This CDR3 has 14 residues. Trimming took 3 bases from V and 3 from J, leaving 6 bases between them. The CDR3 sequence: CASSEYDGANVLTF. CDR3 DNA sequence: TGTGCCAGCAGTGAGTATGATGGGGCCAACGTCCTGACTTTC.

The chain links TRBV7-9 to TRBJ2-1; D gene uncertain. The length of the CDR3 is 15 residues. Trimming stripped 5 bases from V and 6 bases from J, with 17 bases between. Germline loops: CDR1 SEHNR, CDR2 FQNEAQ (reference sequence). CDR3 sequence: CASSAHYWLGNEQFF. In DNA form, the CDR3 reads TGTGCCAGCAGCGCCCATTACTGGCTAGGCAATGAGCAGTTCTTC.

This clone was observed a handful of times. The rearrangement joins TRBV5-4 to TRBJ1-5, with unresolved D. Trimming removed 1 base at V and 5 bases at J, with 4 bases between. From germline, CDR1 is SGHNT and CDR2 YYREEE (reference sequence). The CDR3 extends over 12 amino acids. CDR3 amino acids: CASSLRDQPQHF. The CDR3 DNA is TGTGCCAGCAGCTTGAGGGATCAGCCCCAGCATTTT.

The chain combines TRBV27 with TRBJ1-2; 7 nucleotides line up with TRBD1. Trimming removed 6 bases from V and 6 bases from J; junction bases left unmatched: 7. The CDR3 is 13 residues long. CDR1 is MNHEY, CDR2 SMNVEV, per germline (reference sequence). The CDR3 spells CASRPTGKHGYTF. The CDR3 nucleotides are TGTGCCAGCAGGCCGACAGGGAAGCATGGCTACACCTTC.

This clone came up a few times. The chain couples TRBV7-2 to TRBJ2-7; D possibly corresponds to TRBD1 (5 bases). The germline V and J ends were trimmed by 2 bases and 2 bases, with 10 bases remaining between them. This CDR3 is 14 amino acids long. CDR1 is SGHTA and CDR2 is FQGNSA in the germline V gene. CDR3 sequence: CASSLRTDTYEQYF. The CDR3 DNA follows: TGTGCCAGCAGCTTAAGGACGGACACCTACGAGCAGTACTTC.

The rearrangement uses TRBV11-2 and TRBJ1-1; unclear D gene. The CDR3 length is 15 residues. The germline V gene has CDR1 SGHAT and CDR2 FQNNGV. V was trimmed by 5 bases and J by 1 base, leaving 14 bases between them. DNA for the CDR3: TGTGCCAGCAGCCAAAAATCTCTGGGGAACACTGAAGCTTTCTTT. Translation gives CASSQKSLGNTEAFF.

V and J are TRBV7-2 and TRBJ2-1, with a weak D call TRBD2 (6 bases). The germline V and J ends were trimmed by 3 bases and 4 bases, with 10 bases remaining between them. Germline V gene lookup returns CDR1 SGHTA and CDR2 FQGNSA. This CDR3 region has 14 residues. The CDR3 coding sequence is TGTGCCAGCAGCTTCTACCGGGAGTACAATGAGCAGTTCTTC. Protein: CASSFYREYNEQFF.

This chain links TRBV6-1 with TRBJ2-2; tentatively, D is TRBD1 (5 bases). Germline CDR1 is MNHNS and CDR2 is SASEGT. This CDR3 is built from 13 residues. Trimming pared 3 bases from V and 3 bases from J, leaving 5 bases between. CDR3 sequence: CASSDRDTGELFF. The CDR3 DNA reads as TGTGCCAGCAGTGACAGGGACACCGGGGAGCTGTTTTTT.

This chain joins TRBV7-2 and TRBJ2-3; 11 bases fit TRBD1. V was clipped by 5 bases and J by 4 bases; unmatched bases: 14. The germline V gene encodes CDR1 SGHTA and CDR2 FQGNSA. The CDR3 has 18 residues. Written as DNA, the CDR3 is TGTGCCAGCAGCCCAGCATTGGGACAGGGGGTATTCTCAGATACGCAGTATTTT. This gives the protein CASSPALGQGVFSDTQYF.

This clone came up once. The V and J genes are TRBV19 and TRBJ1-5; TRBD1 might be the D (6 bases). CDR1 and CDR2 from the germline V gene are LNHDA and SQIVND (reference sequence). Trimming pared 4 bases from V and 7 bases from J, leaving 11 bases between. There are 13 residues in the CDR3. The CDR3 protein is CASSNRENQPQHF. The CDR3 DNA sequence: TGTGCCAGTAGTAACAGGGAGAACCAGCCCCAGCATTTT.

Comments on this clone: A read error may produce the germline difference seen at one junction end. This sample also contains other DNA sequences that code for the same CDR3. The rearrangement links TRBV6-1 to TRBJ1-1, with no clear D. The CDR3 is made up of 16 amino acids. Per the germline V gene, CDR1 is MNHNS and CDR2 is SASEGT. The CDR3 loop is CASSEPAGLMNTEAFF. In nucleotides, the CDR3 is TGTGCCAGCAGTGAGCCGGCAGGTTTGATGAACACTGAGGCTTTCTTT.

This clone was recorded only once. The V and J genes are TRBV5-1 and TRBJ2-7, with 9 nucleotides matching TRBD1. This CDR3 comprises 15 residues. With V trimmed by 0 bases and J by 5 bases, 6 bases remained unmatched. CDR1 is SGHRS, CDR2 YFSETQ, per germline. The CDR3 here is CASSLARDRVNEQYF. The CDR3 DNA reads TGCGCCAGCAGCTTGGCCAGGGACAGGGTGAACGAGCAGTACTTC.

The chain is built from TRBV5-6 and TRBJ2-5; D remains ambiguous. The CDR3 consists of 15 residues. Germline V gene data show CDR1 as SGHDT and CDR2 as YYEEEE. Trimming took off 0 bases at V and 5 bases at J, with 14 bases between the two ends. This chain's CDR3 is CASSLVSAVWETQYF. DNA for the CDR3: TGTGCCAGCAGCTTGGTGTCAGCCGTATGGGAGACCCAGTACTTC.